Detailed here is one T cell receptor beta chain. The entry originates in a study of graft-versus-host responses after intestinal transplantation. Generated by immunoSEQ multiplex PCR, the TCRdb table keeps only in-frame clones and is missing some. The sample consists of some 45,000 clones, 91% of them appearing once. Unmatched junction bases numbered 10, after V lost 0 bases and J lost 6 bases. CDR3 length: 16 amino acids. Germline V gives CDR1 MGHRA, CDR2 YSYEKL. This sequence joins TRBV4-1 and TRBJ2-7, with TRBD2 matching 8 bases. The clonotype originates from a human patient who received an intestinal transplant, so some T cells may come from the graft donor. The sequences come from PBMCs, collected 524 days after transplant. This CDR3 reads CASSQERGGYSTEQYF. As DNA, the CDR3 is TGCGCCAGCAGCCAAGAACGGGGGGGGTATAGCACCGAGCAGTACTTC.